The 29 T cell receptor beta chains below come from one sample, sequenced in a study of B cell selection in AIRE deficiency. Only in-frame clones appear in the TCRdb table, and some are missing; sequencing was by immunoSEQ multiplex PCR. There are some 19,000 clones in the sample; more than 95% occur only once, and 0.3% lies in the top ten. Conventional CD4 T cells were sorted as CD4+CD127+ cells. Specimen: conventional CD4+ T cells sorted from PBMCs. The source of these receptors is a human donor with AIRE deficiency.

This chain links TRBV7-9 with TRBJ2-5, with 8 bases identical to TRBD1. From germline, CDR1 is SEHNR and CDR2 FQNEAQ (reference sequence). The V and J ends lost 5 bases and 13 bases, in that order; junction bases with no gene match: 9. This CDR3 is 12 amino acids long. The CDR3 bases are TGTGCCAGCAGCATCCCCCGGGGACAGGCGTACTTC. Protein: CASSIPRGQAYF.

DNA for the CDR3: TGTGCCAGCAGCTTTGTCGGGGGGCCCTTGGGAGAGCAGTTCTTC. As protein: CASSFVGGPLGEQFF. This sequence joins TRBV11-2 and TRBJ2-1; D perhaps matches TRBD2 (7 bases). V lost 3 bases, J lost 10 bases, and 19 bases lay in between. CDR1 is SGHAT, CDR2 FQNNGV, per germline. The CDR3 runs 15 residues. The full variable domain, in which reference TRBV11-2 and TRBJ2-1 provide the parts outside the CDR3, is EAGVAQSPRYKIIEKRQSVAFWCNPISGHATLYWYQQILGQGPKLLIQFQNNGVVDDSQLPKDRFSAERLKGVDSTLKIQPAKLEDSAVYLCASSFVGGPLGEQFFGPGTRLTVL.

This chain joins TRBV29-1 and TRBJ2-7; no definite D call. Germline assignment: CDR1 SQVTM and CDR2 ANQGSEA. V was pared by 4 bases and J by 0 bases, with 7 bases between. The CDR3 is 12 residues long. The CDR3 region is CSVGPTSYEQYF. DNA for the CDR3: TGCAGCGTTGGTCCCACCTCCTACGAGCAGTACTTC.

Only one count was recorded for this clone. This chain links TRBV28 with TRBJ1-2; possible D gene TRBD1, 5 bases. Germline assignment: CDR1 MDHEN and CDR2 SYDVKM. The CDR3 has 15 residues. V was clipped by 1 base and J by 7 bases, with 16 bases between them. The chain's CDR3 is CASSLSPGLRGGYTF. The CDR3, as DNA: TGTGCCAGCAGTTTATCCCCCGGATTGAGGGGTGGCTACACCTTC.

V is TRBV11-2 and J is TRBJ1-4; D remains unclear. CDR1 is SGHAT, CDR2 FQNNGV, per germline. The CDR3 spans 15 residues. V was shortened by 0 bases and J by 7 bases, with 12 bases between the two germline ends. The CDR3 sequence: CASSLDSDLGEKLFF. The CDR3 bases are TGTGCCAGCAGCTTAGATTCAGATCTCGGTGAAAAACTGTTTTTT.

This sequence joins TRBV27 and TRBJ2-1; TRBD2 is a possible D gene (5 bases). V lost 1 base and J lost 7, with 11 bases in between. Germline lookup yields CDR1 MNHEY and CDR2 SMNVEV (reference sequence). This CDR3 region has 14 residues. The DNA of the CDR3 is TGTGCCAGCAGTTTATGGCCAAGGGAGAATGAGCAGTTCTTC. Encoded protein: CASSLWPRENEQFF.

The chain joins TRBV6-5 to TRBJ1-1; D not certain. V lost 4 bases and J lost 11, with 17 bases in between. The CDR3 is 13 residues long. Germline loops: CDR1 MNHEY, CDR2 SVGAGI. CDR3 amino acids: CASSSPGTETAFF. The CDR3 coding sequence is TGTGCCAGCAGTTCCCCTGGAACAGAGACGGCTTTCTTT.

This chain joins TRBV19 and TRBJ1-2; no definite D call. Germline V gene data show CDR1 as LNHDA and CDR2 as SQIVND (reference sequence). Trimming removed 0 bases at V and 5 bases at J, with 10 bases between. The CDR3 spans 14 residues. CDR3 nucleotides: TGTGCCAGTAGTATAGACCGAGCAAAATATGGCTACACCTTC. It translates to CASSIDRAKYGYTF.

This chain joins TRBV6-6 and TRBJ2-3; 9 bases are a match to TRBD1. Germline V gives CDR1 MNHNY, CDR2 SVGAGI (reference sequence). V was pared by 5 bases and J by 5 bases, with 5 bases of the junction left unmatched. This CDR3 region has 14 residues. CDR3 sequence: CASSRQGVLDTQYF. The CDR3, as DNA: TGTGCCAGCAGTAGACAGGGGGTCTTAGATACGCAGTATTTT.

This chain uses TRBV5-8 with TRBJ1-2; D unresolved. The CDR3 covers 16 residues. Per germline, CDR1 SGHTS and CDR2 YDEGEE. Deletions cut 1 base from V and 7 bases from J, with 20 bases between. The CDR3 region is CASSLTTKRRGSGYTF. CDR3 DNA: TGTGCCAGCAGCTTGACCACCAAACGGCGGGGATCTGGCTACACCTTC.

V gene TRBV6-5 combines with J gene TRBJ2-7, with D perhaps being TRBD1 or TRBD2 (6 bases each). Trimming removed 6 bases at V and 4 bases at J, with 13 bases between. CDR1 and CDR2 from the germline V gene are MNHEY and SVGAGI. The CDR3 length is 13 residues. In DNA form, the CDR3 reads TGTGCCAGCAGAGGAAGGGGGGTTTACGAGCAGTACTTC. Amino acid sequence: CASRGRGVYEQYF.

V is TRBV5-1 and J is TRBJ2-3; 12 bases fit TRBD2. V shed 4 bases and J 1 base; nucleotides not matched to a gene: 13. This CDR3 contains 19 residues. Looked up from germline, CDR1 is SGHRS and CDR2 is YFSETQ. The CDR3 loop reads CASSPTMTSGGGGTDTQYF. CDR3 DNA: TGCGCCAGCAGCCCGACGATGACTAGCGGGGGCGGCGGCACAGATACGCAGTATTTT.

The chain has TRBV2 and TRBJ1-5; D uncertain. CDR3 length equals 15 residues. V lost 4 bases, J lost 2 bases, and 12 bases lay in between. Germline lookup yields CDR1 SNHLY and CDR2 FYNNEI. In DNA, the CDR3 is TGTGCCAGCAGTGGGCAGTCATTGGGCAATCAGCCCCAGCATTTT. Protein: CASSGQSLGNQPQHF.

The CDR3 sequence: CASSFDRGWDQPQHF. Written as DNA, the CDR3 is TGTGCCAGCAGTTTCGACAGGGGGTGGGATCAGCCCCAGCATTTT. The rearrangement uses TRBV28 and TRBJ1-5; 9 nucleotides align to TRBD1. After removal of 3 bases from V and 5 bases from J, the junction contained 5 bases not matched to a gene. Germline loops: CDR1 MDHEN, CDR2 SYDVKM. This CDR3 region has 15 residues.

The chain carries TRBV6-6 and TRBJ1-1; TRBD1 matches 7 bases. Per germline, CDR1 MNHNY and CDR2 SVGAGI (reference sequence). This CDR3 has 16 amino acids. J lost 0 bases, V lost 6 bases, and 10 bases had no gene match. CDR3 nucleotide sequence: TGTGCCAGCAGCTCAGGGGGATGGGGGATGAACACTGAAGCTTTCTTT. It translates to CASSSGGWGMNTEAFF.

The rearrangement links TRBV7-2 to TRBJ1-3, with D unresolved. This CDR3 is 13 amino acids long. V lost 4 bases and J lost 4, with 8 bases in between. The germline gives CDR1 SGHTA, CDR2 FQGNSA. In DNA, the CDR3 is TGTGCCAGCAGCTCCGGTCGGGGAAACACCATATATTTT. This translates into CASSSGRGNTIYF.

The gene calls are TRBV7-2 and TRBJ2-3, with D perhaps matching TRBD2 (7 bases). CDR1 SGHTA and CDR2 FQGNSA come from the germline V gene. The CDR3 runs 15 residues. V lost 4 bases, J lost 6 bases, and 17 bases lay in between. In nucleotides, the CDR3 is TGTGCCAGCAGCTCCCAGAGGGGGGGCGTGGATACGCAGTATTTT. This gives the protein CASSSQRGGVDTQYF.

V and J are TRBV18 and TRBJ2-2; the match to TRBD1 covers 7 bases. The CDR3 is 16 residues long. CDR1 and CDR2 from the germline V gene are KGHSH and LQKENI. The V segment lost 3 bases and the J segment 3 bases; nucleotides outside the gene matches: 7. This CDR3 is CASSPRTGSDTGELFF. The CDR3 DNA sequence: TGTGCCAGCTCACCGCGGACAGGATCTGACACCGGGGAGCTGTTTTTT.

V is TRBV5-1 and J is TRBJ2-5, with 8 bases lining up with TRBD2. In germline, CDR1 is SGHRS, CDR2 YFSETQ. The V and J ends lost 3 bases and 2 bases, in that order; junction bases with no gene match: 3. This CDR3 is built from 14 residues. The CDR3 loop is CASSSTSGQETQYF. In DNA form, the CDR3 reads TGCGCCAGCAGCTCCACTAGCGGACAAGAGACCCAGTACTTC.

This chain uses TRBV7-2 with TRBJ2-3; 10 bases fit TRBD2. Germline values: CDR1 SGHTA, CDR2 FQGNSA. The CDR3 is made up of 16 amino acids. The V gene end was trimmed by 2 bases and the J gene end by 0 bases; junction bases not matched to a gene: 2. CDR3 amino acids: CASSLRTSGSTDTQYF. The DNA for the CDR3 is TGTGCCAGCAGCTTACGGACTAGCGGTAGCACAGATACGCAGTATTTT. The variable domain in full, completed from reference TRBV7-2 and TRBJ2-3, reads GAGVSQSPSNKVTEKGKDVELRCDPISGHTALYWYRQSLGQGLEFLIYFQGNSAPDKSGLPSDRFSAERTGGSVSTLTIQRTQQEDSAVYLCASSLRTSGSTDTQYFGPGTRLTVL.

The chain combines TRBV30 with TRBJ1-1; D gene ambiguous. Trimming stripped 3 bases from V and 2 bases from J, with 4 bases between. This CDR3 is 11 amino acids long. Germline loops: CDR1 GTSNPN, CDR2 SVGIG (reference sequence). The CDR3 sequence is CAWRANTEAFF. Written as DNA, the CDR3 is TGTGCCTGGAGGGCAAACACTGAAGCTTTCTTT. The full variable domain, rest sourced from reference TRBV30 and TRBJ1-1, is SQTIHQWPATLVQPVGSPLSLECTVEGTSNPNLYWYRQAAGRGLQLLFYSVGIGQISSEVPQNLSASRPQDRQFILSSKKLLLSDSGFYLCAWRANTEAFFGQGTRLTVV.

V is TRBV6-1 and J is TRBJ1-3; D call uncertain. V was clipped by 7 bases and J by 3 bases, with 13 bases between them. The germline V gene encodes CDR1 MNHNS and CDR2 SASEGT. The CDR3 consists of 14 residues. CDR3 in DNA: TGTGCCAGCACGGGGTCGGGCGGTGGAAACACCATATATTTT. Its translation: CASTGSGGGNTIYF.

The V and J genes are TRBV7-2 and TRBJ1-1; D is unresolved. CDR3 length: 12 residues. With 4 bases removed from V and 2 bases from J, the gap between germline ends came to 5 bases. CDR1 is SGHTA, CDR2 FQGNSA, per germline. For the CDR3, the DNA is TGTGCCAGCAGCTACCGCAACACTGAAGCTTTCTTT. Its protein is CASSYRNTEAFF.

This clone was counted a single time. CDR3 residues: CATSRLAGDYRDTQYF. The DNA of the CDR3 is TGTGCCACCAGCAGACTAGCGGGGGACTATAGAGATACGCAGTATTTT. The rearrangement uses TRBV15 and TRBJ2-3, with 10 bases fitting TRBD2. This CDR3 spans 16 amino acids. Germline CDR1 is LNHNV and CDR2 is YYDKDF (reference sequence). Trimming at V came to 2 bases and at J to 5 bases, leaving 7 bases not matched to a gene.

This sequence joins TRBV11-2 and TRBJ1-1; D is unresolved. The germline V gene encodes CDR1 SGHAT and CDR2 FQNNGV. The length of the CDR3 is 13 residues. V was cut by 2 bases and J by 2 bases, with 6 bases left in between. CDR3 DNA sequence: TGTGCCAGCAGCTTAACCCGAAACACTGAAGCTTTCTTT. It codes for CASSLTRNTEAFF.

The genes are TRBV6-6 and TRBJ2-7; TRBD1 aligns across 8 bases. The CDR3 consists of 15 residues. V shed 0 bases and J 5 bases; nucleotides not matched to a gene: 6. Looked up from germline, CDR1 is MNHNY and CDR2 is SVGAGI (reference sequence). The CDR3 DNA reads as TGTGCCAGCAGTTACTCGGGCCAGGGGGCCCACGAGCAGTACTTC. This gives the protein CASSYSGQGAHEQYF.

This clone was observed a single time. The V gene is TRBV7-8, the J gene TRBJ1-1; D remains unclear. Germline loops: CDR1 SGHVS, CDR2 FQNEAQ. V lost 9 bases to trimming and J lost 2 bases, with 16 bases between them. CDR3 length: 14 amino acids. The CDR3 nucleotides read TGTGCCAGTTTGGGCGGTCAGATCAACACTGAAGCTTTCTTT. Its translation is CASLGGQINTEAFF. The full variable domain, its missing parts supplied by reference TRBV7-8 and TRBJ1-1, is GAGVSQSPRYKVAKRGQDVALRCDPISGHVSLFWYQQALGQGPEFLTYFQNEAQLDKSGLPSDRFFAERPEGSVSTLKIQRTQQEDSAVYLCASLGGQINTEAFFGQGTRLTVV.

The chain employs TRBV2 and TRBJ2-1; 13 positions match TRBD2. This CDR3 is built from 15 residues. Germline CDR1 is SNHLY and CDR2 is FYNNEI. Trimming at V came to 10 bases and at J to 3 bases, leaving 6 bases not matched to a gene. CDR3 bases: TGTGCCACCCGAGGGACTAGCGGGATCTACAATGAGCAGTTCTTC. Its protein product is CATRGTSGIYNEQFF.

This sequence joins TRBV5-8 and TRBJ1-4, with 7 bases aligning to TRBD1. This CDR3 is 17 amino acids long. With 4 bases clipped from V and 7 bases from J, the junction kept 16 bases outside the gene matches. Germline V gives CDR1 SGHTS, CDR2 YDEGEE. The CDR3 loop reads CASSAWGSDREGEKLFF. In nucleotides, the CDR3 is TGTGCCAGCAGCGCATGGGGATCCGACAGGGAGGGTGAAAAACTGTTTTTT.